The source of this T cell receptor (beta chain) is a study of cytomegalovirus exposure and HLA in healthy donors. General study points: Some 150 TCR beta chains were listed as cytomegalovirus-associated. Immune exposure was documented only through CMV serostatus. Later analysis suggested links between common viral pathogens and several top significant clusters. Cytomegalovirus status was reportedly diagnosed by the classifier with high sensitivity and specificity.

This clone is a singleton in its sample. Its antigen is unknown. The V gene lost 5 bases and the J gene lost 3 bases, with 10 bases spanning the gap. The CDR3 consists of 13 residues. The germline V gene encodes CDR1 LNHDA and CDR2 SQIVND (reference sequence). The PCR employed 60 Vbeta primers together with 13 Jbeta primers. Using immunoSEQ multiplex PCR, the repertoire was profiled, and TCRdb retains in-frame clones only, with some absent. The sample holds approximately 150,000 clones, approximately 79% seen once. Sequencing was carried out using PBMCs. The sequence came from a male donor in good health and CMV-seronegative. The V and J genes are TRBV19 and TRBJ1-2, with D uncertain. The CDR3 DNA is TGTGCCAGTAGTTATCTGGCGGACTATGGCTACACCTTC. It translates to CASSYLADYGYTF. Based on the CDR3 plus reference TRBV19 and TRBJ1-2, the full variable domain is DGGITQSPKYLFRKEGQNVTLSCEQNLNHDAMYWYRQDPGQGLRLIYYSQIVNDFQKGDIAEGYSVSREKKESFPLTVTSAQKNPTAFYLCASSYLADYGYTFGSGTRLTVV.